Below are 13 T cell receptor beta chains sequenced from a single sample in a study of technical replicates of blood from a handful of donors. TCRdb's copy holds only in-frame clones and misses some; the assay was immunoSEQ multiplex PCR. Of over 70,000 clones listed, 95% were seen once; the top ten hold around 0.3%. Sample: T cells isolated from PBMCs. The origin of the receptors is a human donor in good health.

This chain connects TRBV28 to TRBJ2-1; D is uncertain. The germline CDR1 and CDR2 sequences are MDHEN and SYDVKM. Trimming pared 8 bases from V and 10 bases from J, leaving 6 bases between. This CDR3 has 9 residues. The CDR3 sequence is CASGREQFF. For the CDR3, the DNA is TGTGCCAGCGGCAGGGAGCAGTTCTTC.

The chain recombines TRBV7-8 with TRBJ2-1; D is unresolved. Trimming stripped 2 bases from V and 3 bases from J, with 8 bases between. Per germline, CDR1 SGHVS and CDR2 FQNEAQ. This CDR3 has 14 amino acids. CDR3 coding DNA: TGTGCCAGCAGCTTATTGGGCAACTACAATGAGCAGTTCTTC. Amino acids: CASSLLGNYNEQFF.

The J gene is TRBJ2-7, the V gene TRBV18; TRBD1 might be the D (5 bases). Germline CDR1 and CDR2: KGHSH and LQKENI. The CDR3 is 16 amino acids. The ends were cut back, 2 bases at V and 0 bases at J, with 14 bases in the middle. CDR3 amino acids: CASSPSPLTVSYEQYF. The CDR3 DNA reads TGTGCCAGCTCACCATCCCCCCTGACAGTCTCCTACGAGCAGTACTTC.

The chain employs TRBV19 and TRBJ2-7; 9 nucleotides align to TRBD1. This CDR3 region has 14 residues. Germline values: CDR1 LNHDA, CDR2 SQIVND (reference sequence). J was trimmed by 3 bases and V by 1 base; bases with no gene match: 1. CDR3 nucleotides: TGTGCCAGTAGTATAGGACAGGGGGACTACGAGCAGTACTTC. Translated, it gives CASSIGQGDYEQYF.

V usage is TRBV10-1 and J usage is TRBJ2-7; 10 bases agree with TRBD2. CDR1 and CDR2 from the germline V gene are WNHNN and SYGVQD (reference sequence). V dropped 9 bases and J dropped 3; count of bases not matched to a gene: 17. There are 17 residues in the CDR3. The CDR3 DNA is TGCGCCAGGACGGGACTAGCGACCCTAGAAGACCTCTACGAGCAGTACTTC. This translates into CARTGLATLEDLYEQYF.

The chain uses TRBV7-9 and TRBJ1-2, with 9 bases fitting TRBD1. The V and J ends lost 3 bases and 2 bases, in that order; junction bases with no gene match: 1. The germline gives CDR1 SEHNR, CDR2 FQNEAQ (reference sequence). The CDR3 has 14 amino acids. Here the CDR3 reads CASSFGQGNYGYTF. CDR3 coding DNA: TGTGCCAGCAGCTTCGGACAGGGGAACTATGGCTACACCTTC.

The J gene is TRBJ2-7, the V gene TRBV29-1; 7 bases match TRBD1. The length of the CDR3 is 13 residues. CDR1 and CDR2 from the germline V gene are SQVTM and ANQGSEA. The CDR3 DNA reads TGCCTCCTAGGGGGCGGACTGTCCTACGAGCAGTACTTC. Translating it yields CLLGGGLSYEQYF.

The genes are TRBV7-9 and TRBJ1-5; 9 bases are a match to TRBD1. Per germline, CDR1 SEHNR and CDR2 FQNEAQ (reference sequence). This CDR3 comprises 17 residues. Unmatched junction bases numbered 7, after V lost 1 base and J lost 3 bases. The CDR3 reads CASSLGTGAGVNQPQHF. The CDR3 region has the DNA TGTGCCAGCAGCTTAGGGACAGGGGCAGGGGTCAATCAGCCCCAGCATTTT.

The CDR3 DNA follows: TGTGCCAGCAGCTCCGGGACAGGGTCGAACACCGGGGAGCTGTTTTTT. This codes for CASSSGTGSNTGELFF. The chain combines TRBV5-5 with TRBJ2-2, with 9 bases matching TRBD1. With V trimmed by 3 bases and J by 0 bases, 3 bases remained unmatched. This CDR3 comprises 16 residues. The germline gives CDR1 SGHKS, CDR2 YYEKEE (reference sequence).

The chain couples TRBV30 to TRBJ1-5; possible D gene TRBD1, 6 bases. Between the trimmed V and J ends, which lost 0 bases and 6 bases, there was a span of 12 bases. Germline loops: CDR1 GTSNPN, CDR2 SVGIG (reference sequence). This CDR3 has 14 residues. The CDR3 loop is CAWSVKQGSQPQHF. The DNA of the CDR3 is TGTGCCTGGAGTGTTAAACAGGGAAGTCAGCCCCAGCATTTT.

The V call is TRBV6-4, the J call TRBJ2-1, with D perhaps matching TRBD1 (6 bases). Per the germline V gene, CDR1 is MRHNA and CDR2 is SNTAGT. The CDR3 has 12 amino acids. The V end was cut by 7 bases, the J end by 8 bases, with 12 bases between. CDR3 in DNA: TGTGCCAGCACTACAGGGTCTGATGAGCAGTTCTTC. As protein: CASTTGSDEQFF.

The chain links TRBV5-1 to TRBJ2-2; 10 nucleotides match TRBD1. V trimming: 4 bases; J trimming: 4 bases; junction bases outside the gene matches: 7. The germline gives CDR1 SGHRS, CDR2 YFSETQ. CDR3 size: 16 residues. As DNA, the CDR3 is TGCGCCAGCAGCGCTATGGGACAGGGGTCCACCGGGGAGCTGTTTTTT. Its translation is CASSAMGQGSTGELFF. The variable domain in full, completed from reference TRBV5-1 and TRBJ2-2, reads KAGVTQTPRYLIKTRGQQVTLSCSPISGHRSVSWYQQTPGQGLQFLFEYFSETQRNKGNFPGRFSGRQFSNSRSEMNVSTLELGDSALYLCASSAMGQGSTGELFFGEGSRLTVL.

This chain uses TRBV2 with TRBJ1-4, with no clear D. Between the trimmed V and J ends, which lost 6 bases and 7 bases, there was a span of 9 bases. CDR3 length: 12 residues. The germline V gene has CDR1 SNHLY and CDR2 FYNNEI. The CDR3 protein is CASREPSEKLFF. The CDR3 coding sequence is TGTGCCAGCAGGGAGCCAAGTGAAAAACTGTTTTTT.